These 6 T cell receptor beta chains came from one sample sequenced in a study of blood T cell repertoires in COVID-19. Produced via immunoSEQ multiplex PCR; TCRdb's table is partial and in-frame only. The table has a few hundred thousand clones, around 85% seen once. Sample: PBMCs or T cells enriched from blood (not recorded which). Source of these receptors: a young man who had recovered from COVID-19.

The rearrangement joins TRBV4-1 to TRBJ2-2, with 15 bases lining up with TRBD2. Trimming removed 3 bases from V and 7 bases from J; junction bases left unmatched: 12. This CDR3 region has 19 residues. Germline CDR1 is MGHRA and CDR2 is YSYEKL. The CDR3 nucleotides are TGCGCCAGCAGCCAGCCTAAGGGGACTAGCGGGGGGTCGTACGGGGAGCTGTTTTTT. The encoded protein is CASSQPKGTSGGSYGELFF.

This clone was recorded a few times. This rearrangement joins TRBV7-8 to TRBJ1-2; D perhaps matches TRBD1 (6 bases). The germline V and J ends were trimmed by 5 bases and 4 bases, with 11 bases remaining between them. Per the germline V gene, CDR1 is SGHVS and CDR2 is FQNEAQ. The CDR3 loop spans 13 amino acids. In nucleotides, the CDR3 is TGTGCCAGCAGCCTCAGGGGTTCCTATGGCTACACCTTC. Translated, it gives CASSLRGSYGYTF. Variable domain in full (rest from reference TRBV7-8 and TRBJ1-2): GAGVSQSPRYKVAKRGQDVALRCDPISGHVSLFWYQQALGQGPEFLTYFQNEAQLDKSGLPSDRFFAERPEGSVSTLKIQRTQQEDSAVYLCASSLRGSYGYTFGSGTRLTVV.

The CDR3 reads CASSLAGTGQETQYF. The CDR3 DNA follows: TGTGCCAGCAGCCTGGCGGGGACTGGCCAAGAGACCCAGTACTTC. This sequence joins TRBV3-1 (or the pseudogene TRBV3-2) and TRBJ2-5, with D perhaps TRBD2 (6 bases). Germline-derived CDR1 and CDR2 are LGHDT and YNNKEL (reference sequence). Trimming shortened V by 4 bases and J by 1 base, and 13 bases separated the two germline ends. The length of the CDR3 is 15 residues.

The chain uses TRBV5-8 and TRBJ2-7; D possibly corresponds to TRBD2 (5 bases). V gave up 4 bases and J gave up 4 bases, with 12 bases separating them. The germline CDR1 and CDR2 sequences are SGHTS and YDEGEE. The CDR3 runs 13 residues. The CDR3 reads CASSPRSGYEQYF. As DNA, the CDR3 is TGTGCCAGCAGCCCCCGGTCGGGGTACGAGCAGTACTTC.

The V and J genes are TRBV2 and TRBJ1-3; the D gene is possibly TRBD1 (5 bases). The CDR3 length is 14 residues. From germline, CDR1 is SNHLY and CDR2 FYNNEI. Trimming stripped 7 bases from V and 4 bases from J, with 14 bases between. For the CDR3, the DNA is TGTGCCAGCAACCCCCCGGGGGGAGGAAACACCATATATTTT. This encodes CASNPPGGGNTIYF.

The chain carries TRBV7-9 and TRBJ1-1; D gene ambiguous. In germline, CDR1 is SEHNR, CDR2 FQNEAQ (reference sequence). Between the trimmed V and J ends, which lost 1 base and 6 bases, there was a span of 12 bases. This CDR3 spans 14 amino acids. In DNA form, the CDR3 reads TGTGCCAGCAGCTTAGGAGGGAGGGAATCTGAAGCTTTCTTT. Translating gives CASSLGGRESEAFF.